This TCR beta chain was found in a study of cytomegalovirus exposure and HLA in healthy donors. Study findings and constraints: The authors later linked a missense DCLRE1C variant to TCR beta V- and J-gene trimming.

Worth noting for this clone: Antigen specificity is unknown.

The PCR was carried out with 60 Vbeta primers and 13 Jbeta primers. TCRdb keeps only in-frame clones here, not all; method: immunoSEQ multiplex PCR. The top ten hold 2% to 2.5% of the sample, which has 150,000 to 200,000 clones, 80% to 85% seen once. The CDR3 contains 15 residues. V lost 6 bases to trimming and J lost 2 bases; unmatched junction nucleotides: 5. Germline V gene data show CDR1 as KGHSH and CDR2 as LQKENI. The receptor comes from a woman in her twenties or thirties in good health and CMV-seronegative. The chain joins TRBV18 to TRBJ2-7, with TRBD1 matching over 12 bases. Sequences were obtained from PBMCs. The CDR3 here is CASSPGQGATYEQYF. For the CDR3, the DNA is TGTGCCAGCTCGCCGGGACAGGGGGCTACCTACGAGCAGTACTTC.